The 3 T cell receptor beta chains presented below share a single source sample, sequenced in a study of Ad26.COV2.S vaccination and SARS-CoV-2 variants (TCRdb year 2021). The treatment or condition label, as the study defines it: some 19 received Ad26.COV2.S at low or high dose, single or two shots; 5 received placebo; per-sample allocation not given. For vaccine and placebo recipients, repertoires were sequenced using samples collected on day 63 after the first injection. Library method: the immunoSEQ multiplex PCR assay. TCRdb took this table from immuneACCESS and kept in-frame rearrangements with V and J called. Such tables lack part of the clones; where checked against another copy, unresolved V genes explain under half of the gap, and the rest is unexplained. The sample records approximately 300,000 clones, around 84% of which are singletons. The ten top clones hold more than 1.5% of the sample.

This sample comprised peripheral blood, obtained in a trial of Ad26.COV2.S vaccine versus placebo. These receptors all stem from a person aged 18 to 65 who received the Ad26.COV2.S COVID-19 vaccine or a placebo.

This clone appeared a single time. In DNA, the CDR3 is TGTGCCAGTAGTATAGAACCAGGGGCCTATGGCTACACCTTC. It encodes CASSIEPGAYGYTF. The chain recombines TRBV19 with TRBJ1-2; a weak D match, TRBD1 (6 bases). V shed 0 bases and J shed 4 bases, with 9 bases lying between them. Germline V gives CDR1 LNHDA, CDR2 SQIVND (reference sequence). The CDR3 consists of 14 residues.

This clone was counted once. The chain uses TRBV2 and TRBJ2-4, with 7 bases that match TRBD1. Germline CDR1 reads SNHLY; CDR2 reads FYNNEI. This CDR3 region has 19 residues. V gave up 4 bases and J gave up 0 bases; unmatched junction bases: 15. CDR3 loop: CASSVGLAGGYLAKNIQYF. Written as DNA, the CDR3 is TGTGCCAGCAGTGTAGGTTTGGCAGGGGGTTACCTAGCCAAAAACATTCAGTACTTC.

The chain links TRBV6-2 or TRBV6-3 to TRBJ2-7; D unclear. V lost 2 bases, J lost 6 bases, and 14 bases lay in between. Germline V gene data show CDR1 as MNHEY and CDR2 as SVGEGT. CDR3 size: 14 residues. CDR3 in DNA: TGTGCCAGCAGTTACGACCCTCAAGGCCGCGAGCAGTACTTC. It yields the protein CASSYDPQGREQYF.